Reported below is one TCR beta chain. The sample holds a few counts of this clonotype. This clone's antigen is unknown. No base qualities exist here, and no much larger clone lies one base off it. The sample originates from a study of blood T cells in healthy people across ages (dated by TCRdb to the mid-2010s). A note on the overall study: In model experiments, template switching captured roughly one uniquely barcoded TCR beta cDNA molecule for every two T cells. The donors were split into four age groups: young (average around 15 years), middle-aged (roughly 42), aged (more than 55) and long-lived (under 90). The study analyzed two additional independent replicas of 1 million unique cDNA reads from the same blood draw for two donors, one aged 18 to 29 and one aged 80 or older. Using deep sequencing normalized with unique cDNA molecular identifiers, the study measured how TCR beta repertoire diversity changes with age. Results and caveats for the whole study, not just this receptor: Observed TCR beta diversity per million T cells fell roughly linearly with age, and a significant reduction was already apparent by age roughly 40. Compared with the aged group, more naive CD4+ T cells, fewer expanded clones and increased TCR diversity were shown by the long-lived group, suggesting age selection. Estimates of total diversity based on one million sequenced T cells were regarded as lower bounds and as underestimates. There was a strong correlation between observed TCR beta diversity and the percentage of naive T cells measured by flow cytometry. Donor CMV infection status was unknown, potentially confounding age-related changes in expanded clonotypes. Conclusive comparison of naive and antigen-experienced compartments was prevented by the profiling of bulk unsorted PBMCs.

The donors were some 39 Caucasian individuals from Russia, aged roughly 6 to 100 years, who were systemically healthy. Around 9.9 milliliters of peripheral blood were collected from each donor into EDTA-treated Vacutainer tubes. PBMCs were isolated by Ficoll-Paque density-gradient centrifugation, with at least 6.5 million obtained per sample. Total RNA was extracted from PBMCs with Trizol reagent, with at least 6 micrograms obtained per sample. Naive CD45RAhigh/CD27high T cell percentages were measured by flow cytometry on a PBMC aliquot from every donor. The V end loses 3 bases and the J end loses 2 bases, and a stretch of 11 bases separates them. Reading from cysteine to phenylalanine, the CDR3 counts 14 amino acids. The CDR3 DNA has 42 bases and is translated from base 1. Receptors were amplified or captured by 5' RACE. TCRdb shows the sequencer as Illumina HiSeq 2500. A second about 6 to 11 cycle PCR used a sample-barcoded 5' primer and a J-beta primer mix. A template-switch 5' adaptor carrying 12 random nucleotides introduced a unique molecular identifier onto each TCR beta cDNA molecule. At least 2.5 million CDR3-containing paired-end reads were obtained from each sample. First-strand cDNA synthesis was performed from all RNA using the Mint cDNA synthesis kit, with priming by a TRBC-specific oligonucleotide. After uracil-DNA glycosylase treatment, a first 18-cycle PCR used universal primers M1SS and BC2_uni_R on all cDNA. As for the authors' bioinformatics: For normalization, 1 million high-quality reads, each with a distinct molecular identifier, were randomly selected from each sample. Instead of being binned into consensus sequences, reads that shared molecular identifiers were thrown out. MiTCR, run with a Q25 quality threshold and the strictest error-elimination algorithm, handled CDR3 identification, clonotype clustering and error correction. A nonparametric unseen species model with Euler transformation was used to estimate lower-bound total TCR beta diversity. The public reads were run again by TCRdb, first through fastp at Q25 and then through MiXCR, and only productive beta chains were kept. Duplicate CDR3 protein sequences are folded into a single record with the most common DNA and genes. These V and J calls are TCRdb output, not the study's own analysis. The sample table lists some 760,000 distinct CDR3 sequences, roughly 25% of them with a count of one. The top ten constitute roughly 9% of the sample.

Another study also made use of these data, one on T cells of mothers and their children. The second study, in turn, reports: Nine systemically healthy Caucasian individuals, comprising three mothers and their six children, were included as donors. cDNA synthesis used all of the extracted RNA, with 1.5 ug of RNA in each 15 ul reaction. In the second PCR, the M1S primer added sample barcodes and 2-4 random nucleotides. Each mother yielded over 9.5 million TCR beta CDR3 reads and each child 3 million or so reads. TCR recombination output is similarly shaped by thymic selection in related and unrelated pairs, with a minor effect exerted by inherited differences. Normalized repertoire overlap was always found to be slightly, but never significantly, higher in related mother-child pairs than in unrelated mother-child pairs. Persistent microchimeric T cell clones were not detected, at a sensitivity of around 99 clones per million clonotypes. The study used deep NGS to compare TCR beta repertoires of mothers and children, seeking features distinguishing related mother-child pairs from unrelated individuals. Mothers averaged approximately 41 +/- 4 years of age and children averaged roughly 10 +/- 4 years. After adapters were ligated using NEBNext reagents, the libraries underwent 100+100 nt paired-end sequencing on an Illumina HiSeq 2000. To prevent cross-contamination, the mother and child libraries were prepared a month apart and were sequenced in separate runs. For each donor, between roughly 500,000 and 2,300,000 distinct TCR beta clonotypes were identified. Naive TCR beta clonotypes were estimated from low-frequency clonotypes matched to each donor's FACS-determined naive share, without sorting.

This clonotype was obtained from a boy between 10 and 17 years old in good health. Sample: blood. Rearrangement joined TRBV12-3 or TRBV12-4 to TRBJ2-7, with no confidently assigned D gene. DNA sequence: TGTGCCAGCAGTTTTGTTGTATCGGCCTACGAGCAGTACTTC. Its product reads: CASSFVVSAYEQYF.